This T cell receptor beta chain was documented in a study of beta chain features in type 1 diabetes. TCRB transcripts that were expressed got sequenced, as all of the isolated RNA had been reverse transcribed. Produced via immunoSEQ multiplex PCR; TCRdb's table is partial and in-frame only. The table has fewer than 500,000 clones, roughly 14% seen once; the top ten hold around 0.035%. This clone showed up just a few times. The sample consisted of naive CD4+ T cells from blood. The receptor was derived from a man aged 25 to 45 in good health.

The CDR3 region has the DNA TGCAGCGTGACTTCGGGACAGGGATACAATGAGCAGTTCTTC. Its protein product is CSVTSGQGYNEQFF. The chain has TRBV29-1 and TRBJ2-1; 9 bases fit TRBD1. Trimming at V came to 6 bases and at J to 4 bases, leaving 7 bases not matched to a gene. CDR1 is SQVTM, CDR2 ANQGSEA, per germline. There are 14 residues in the CDR3.